Below, 6 T cell receptor beta chains from the same sample are listed, as sequenced in a study of early T cells in non-severe SARS-CoV-2 infection. Each CDR3 protein gets one entry after TCRdb re-called the 5' RACE reads with MiXCR. The sample lists around 60,000 distinct CDR3 sequences; under 15% were seen once. The source material was whole blood. The receptors come from an adult who was a healthcare worker with PCR-confirmed SARS-CoV-2 infection or an uninfected control (not recorded which).

The chain recombines TRBV29-1 with TRBJ2-1; 8 nucleotides match TRBD1. V was clipped by 7 bases and J by 8 bases; unmatched bases: 13. This CDR3 region has 14 residues. CDR1 is SQVTM and CDR2 is ANQGSEA in the germline V gene. The CDR3 is CSASDRGRADEQFF. The CDR3 coding sequence is TGCAGCGCGAGCGACAGGGGCCGGGCCGATGAGCAGTTCTTC.

This clonotype was seen ten or more times. This sequence joins TRBV11-1 and TRBJ2-3; D possibly corresponds to TRBD2 (6 bases). V was shortened by 5 bases and J by 6 bases, with 21 bases between the two germline ends. Germline V gives CDR1 SGHAT, CDR2 FQDESV (reference sequence). The CDR3 has 16 amino acids. The CDR3 is CASSPLWGVIKDTQYF. CDR3 coding DNA: TGTGCCAGCAGCCCCCTGTGGGGGGTTATAAAGGATACGCAGTATTTT. The entire variable domain, with the rest obtained from reference TRBV11-1 and TRBJ2-3, is as follows: EAEVAQSPRYKITEKSQAVAFWCDPISGHATLYWYRQILGQGPELLVQFQDESVVDDSQLPKDRFSAERLKGVDSTLKIQPAELGDSAMYLCASSPLWGVIKDTQYFGPGTRLTVL.

This clonotype occurred a few times. The genes are TRBV6-2 or TRBV6-3 and TRBJ2-7, with D perhaps matching TRBD1 (5 bases). The CDR3 covers 13 residues. CDR1 and CDR2 from the germline V gene are MNHEY and SVGEGT. V was shortened by 0 bases and J by 4 bases, with 7 bases between the two germline ends. The chain's CDR3 is CASSYSGLYEQYF. The CDR3 DNA follows: TGTGCCAGCAGTTACTCGGGGCTATACGAGCAGTACTTC.

V usage is TRBV7-9 and J usage is TRBJ1-4; a weak D match, TRBD1 (5 bases). The CDR3 is 15 residues long. Germline values: CDR1 SEHNR, CDR2 FQNEAQ (reference sequence). Trimming removed 1 base at V and 1 base at J, with 7 bases between. CDR3 in DNA: TGTGCCAGCAGCTTAGGAACAGGAACTAATGAAAAACTGTTTTTT. It yields the protein CASSLGTGTNEKLFF.

This clonotype was recorded many times. The V gene is TRBV29-1, the J gene TRBJ1-1; D gene ambiguous. CDR1 is SQVTM and CDR2 is ANQGSEA in the germline V gene. The V end lost 4 bases, the J end lost 1 base, and 13 bases lay between the germline ends. The length of the CDR3 is 14 residues. The chain's CDR3 is CSVALRWENTEAFF. Written as DNA, the CDR3 is TGCAGCGTTGCCCTACGTTGGGAGAACACTGAAGCTTTCTTT.

J is TRBJ2-3 and V is TRBV4-3; 9 bases fit TRBD2. Germline values: CDR1 LGHNA, CDR2 YSLEER. The ends lost 4 bases at V and 0 bases at J; junction bases unmatched: 5. The CDR3 runs 16 residues. CDR3 protein: CASSLSAGGSTDTQYF. CDR3 nucleotide sequence: TGCGCCAGCAGCCTCTCTGCGGGGGGGAGCACAGATACGCAGTATTTT.